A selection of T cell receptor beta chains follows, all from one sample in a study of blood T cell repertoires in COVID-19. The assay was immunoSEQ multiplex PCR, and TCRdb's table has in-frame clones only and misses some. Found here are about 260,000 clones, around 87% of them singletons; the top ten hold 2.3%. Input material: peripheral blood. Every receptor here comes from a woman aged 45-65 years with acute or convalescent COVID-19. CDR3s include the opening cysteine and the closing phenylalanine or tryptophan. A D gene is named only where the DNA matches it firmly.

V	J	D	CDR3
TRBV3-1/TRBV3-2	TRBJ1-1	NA	CASTPGGDTEAFF
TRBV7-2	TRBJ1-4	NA	CASSGSTRSGEKLFF
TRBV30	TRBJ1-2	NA	CAWSVGTFYGYTF
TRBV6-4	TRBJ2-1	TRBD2	CASAREGGNEQFF
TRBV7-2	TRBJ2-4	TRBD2	CASSATSGSDIAKNIQYF
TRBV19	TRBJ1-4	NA	CASSSVVPPRSEKLFF
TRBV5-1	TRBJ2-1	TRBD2	CASSPMTSGTYNEQFF
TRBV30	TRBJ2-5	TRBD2	CAWSDILAGAAGQETQYF
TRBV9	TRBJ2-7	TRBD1	CASSVWAGGREQYF
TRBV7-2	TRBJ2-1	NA	CASSLLENEQFF
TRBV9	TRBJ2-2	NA	CASSVDRVRTGELFF
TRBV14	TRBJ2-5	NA	CASSQDRLSERAYF
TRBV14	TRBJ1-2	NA	CASTLSGQSYGYTF
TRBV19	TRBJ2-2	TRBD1	CASSTGQGRPNTGELFF
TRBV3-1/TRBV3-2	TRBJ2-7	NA	CASSQGGEYEQYF
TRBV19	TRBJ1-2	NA	CASSIQTGGYTF
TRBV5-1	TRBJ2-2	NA	CASSLNREELFF
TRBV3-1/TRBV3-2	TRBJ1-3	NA	CASSLFRDSHKFNSGNTIYF
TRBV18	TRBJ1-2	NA	CASSPGDYGYTF
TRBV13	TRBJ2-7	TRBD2	CASSLEGLAGGNDEQYF
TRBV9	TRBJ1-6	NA	CASSVGGGKNSPLHF
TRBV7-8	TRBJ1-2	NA	CASSLLSTGPNGYTF
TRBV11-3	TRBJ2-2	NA	CASSFYGIHTGELFF
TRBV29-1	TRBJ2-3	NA	CSVEDTGRGGDTQYF
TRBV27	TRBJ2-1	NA	CASSDHFGLGNEQFF
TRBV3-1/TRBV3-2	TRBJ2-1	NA	CASSQYAGSSDNEQFF
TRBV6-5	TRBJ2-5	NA	CASSTGTGETQYF
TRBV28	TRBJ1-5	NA	CASSFGGGQPQHF
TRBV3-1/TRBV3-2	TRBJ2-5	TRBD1	CASSHAQGEETQYF
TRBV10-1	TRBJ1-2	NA	CASSESSYGYTF
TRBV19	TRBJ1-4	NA	CASKGEKLFF
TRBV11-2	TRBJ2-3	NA	CASSGTIRVAGAPDTQYF
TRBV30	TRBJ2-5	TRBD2	CAWSVSGRIETQYF
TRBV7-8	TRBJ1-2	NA	CASSLTGDYGYTF
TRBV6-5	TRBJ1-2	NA	CASRPSRSGYTF
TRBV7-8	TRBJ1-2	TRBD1	CASSRGQGALNYGYTF
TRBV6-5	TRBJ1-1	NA	CASSYNRGTEAFF
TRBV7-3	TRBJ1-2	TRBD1	CASSLTGGNYGYTF
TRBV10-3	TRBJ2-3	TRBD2	CAISESPQQREGTDTQYF
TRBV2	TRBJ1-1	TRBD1	CARGQGANTEAFF
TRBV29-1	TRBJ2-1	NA	CSVEARSGIYNEQFF
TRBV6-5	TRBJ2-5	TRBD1	CASSYTRGQAQETQYF
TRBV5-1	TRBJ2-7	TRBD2	CASSLVAGEYEQYF
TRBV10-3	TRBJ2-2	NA	CAISESGSTGELFF
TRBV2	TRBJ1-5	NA	CASSFRVVGNQPQHF
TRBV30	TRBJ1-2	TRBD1	CACRDRGRNYGYTF
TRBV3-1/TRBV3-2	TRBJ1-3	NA	CASSPVVGNTIYF